These 32 T cell receptor beta chains came from one sample sequenced in a study of cytomegalovirus exposure and HLA in healthy donors. PCR employed 60 Vbeta and 13 Jbeta primers. TCRdb's table, derived via immunoSEQ multiplex PCR, lists solely in-frame clones and lacks some. This table has 100,000 to 150,000 clones, around 78% appearing once. The source material was PBMCs. The receptors here all came from a woman in her forties or fifties in good health and CMV-seronegative.

This clone was recorded only once. The V call is TRBV30, the J call TRBJ1-5; the match to TRBD1 covers 7 bases. V lost 5 bases, J lost 2 bases, and 12 bases stayed unmatched. CDR3 length: 16 amino acids. The V gene's germline CDR1 is GTSNPN and CDR2 SVGIG (reference sequence). CDR3 nucleotide sequence: TGTGCCTGGGGACATCCCTCAACAGGGGGCAATCAGCCCCAGCATTTT. Amino acids: CAWGHPSTGGNQPQHF.

The chain employs TRBV29-1 and TRBJ1-5; perhaps TRBD1 as D (5 bases). The CDR3 is made up of 13 amino acids. Germline CDR1 and CDR2: SQVTM and ANQGSEA. Trimming removed 4 bases at V and 5 bases at J, with 12 bases between. The CDR3 DNA is TGCAGCGTTGCGCAGGGTAACGATCAGCCCCAGCATTTT. As protein: CSVAQGNDQPQHF.

V usage is TRBV30 and J usage is TRBJ1-1; weak D call: TRBD1 (5 bases). Trimming removed 5 bases at V and 0 bases at J, with 13 bases between. The length of the CDR3 is 14 residues. Germline V lookup: CDR1 GTSNPN, CDR2 SVGIG (reference sequence). In DNA, the CDR3 is TGTGCCTGGGACCCCACAGGTTTGAACACTGAAGCTTTCTTT. It encodes CAWDPTGLNTEAFF.

This chain links TRBV19 with TRBJ2-6; D unresolved. Germline V gene data show CDR1 as LNHDA and CDR2 as SQIVND (reference sequence). V was pared by 7 bases and J by 0 bases, with 10 bases between. The CDR3 extends over 15 amino acids. CDR3 nucleotide sequence: TGTGCCAGTACTGGCAGTTTCTCTGGGGCCAACGTCCTGACTTTC. It is translated as CASTGSFSGANVLTF.

The chain carries TRBV12-5 and TRBJ2-7; D not certain. Trimming pared 0 bases from V and 6 bases from J, leaving 18 bases between. The CDR3 length is 16 residues. Germline V gene lookup returns CDR1 LGHNT and CDR2 FRNRAP. CDR3 DNA: TGTGCTAGTGGTTTGGTATTCGGCCAGGAACTCTCCGAGCAGTACGTC. Translated, it gives CASGLVFGQELSEQYV.

A word on this clone: At the DNA level, this CDR3 is encoded by other sequences in the same sample as well. The chain's CDR3 is CATSREQGTSGYNEQFF. The CDR3 bases are TGTGCCACCAGCAGGGAACAGGGGACTAGCGGTTACAATGAGCAGTTCTTC. The gene calls are TRBV15 and TRBJ2-1; 11 positions match TRBD2. V lost 3 bases to trimming and J lost 4 bases; unmatched junction nucleotides: 8. Germline V lookup: CDR1 LNHNV, CDR2 YYDKDF (reference sequence). This CDR3 is 17 amino acids long.

This chain connects TRBV29-1 to TRBJ1-2; TRBD1 agrees at 7 bases. The CDR3 length is 14 residues. Unmatched junction bases numbered 8, after V lost 7 bases and J lost 0 bases. In germline, CDR1 is SQVTM, CDR2 ANQGSEA. The CDR3 nucleotides are TGCAGCGCACGAGACAGGGAGGCTAACTATGGCTACACCTTC. This translates into CSARDREANYGYTF.

The chain combines TRBV7-9 with TRBJ1-2; D perhaps matches TRBD1 (6 bases). Germline V lookup: CDR1 SEHNR, CDR2 FQNEAQ (reference sequence). The CDR3 consists of 14 residues. V gave up 5 bases and J gave up 8 bases, with 18 bases separating them. DNA of the CDR3: TGTGCCAGCAGCATTCAGACAGGTCTGTTCGGCTACACCTTC. Its translation is CASSIQTGLFGYTF.

The V gene is TRBV19, the J gene TRBJ2-2, with 7 bases fitting TRBD2. The CDR3 length is 15 residues. Trimming cost V 1 base and J 4 bases; bases outside gene matches: 3. Germline loops: CDR1 LNHDA, CDR2 SQIVND (reference sequence). DNA of the CDR3: TGTGCCAGTAGTATAGGCGGGAGTCTCACCGGGGAGCTGTTTTTT. This gives the protein CASSIGGSLTGELFF.

This chain connects TRBV30 to TRBJ2-1; 13 bases match TRBD2. From germline, CDR1 is GTSNPN and CDR2 SVGIG (reference sequence). The CDR3 covers 14 residues. The junction had 5 bases not matched to a gene; V was cut back by 3 bases and J by 9 bases. CDR3 loop: CAWRLAGGPIEQFF. The CDR3, as DNA: TGTGCCTGGAGACTAGCGGGAGGGCCAATTGAGCAGTTCTTC.

This clone came up a few times. CDR3 bases: TGTGCCTGGAGCGCCAAAGGCGGTAGCACAGATACGCAGTATTTT. Its protein product is CAWSAKGGSTDTQYF. The chain carries TRBV30 and TRBJ2-3; unclear D gene. CDR3 size: 15 residues. V dropped 3 bases and J dropped 0 bases, with 13 bases sitting between them. Germline V gives CDR1 GTSNPN, CDR2 SVGIG (reference sequence).

This clone was observed a handful of times. The chain combines TRBV28 with TRBJ2-7, with TRBD2 matching 12 bases. V lost 7 bases and J lost 9; bases outside the gene matches: 10. This CDR3 has 14 amino acids. Germline CDR1 and CDR2: MDHEN and SYDVKM. In DNA form, the CDR3 reads TGTGCCAGCACCCAAGGGACTAGCGGGTGGGGGCAGTACTTC. Its translation is CASTQGTSGWGQYF.

The rearrangement links TRBV18 to TRBJ1-1; D ambiguous. Per the germline V gene, CDR1 is KGHSH and CDR2 is LQKENI. V lost 3 bases and J lost 2, with 16 bases in between. The CDR3 is made up of 16 amino acids. The CDR3 sequence: CASSPPHRGVNTEAFF. The DNA for the CDR3 is TGTGCCAGCTCACCCCCACATCGCGGAGTAAACACTGAAGCTTTCTTT. The entire variable domain, with the rest obtained from reference TRBV18 and TRBJ1-1, is as follows: NAGVMQNPRHLVRRRGQEARLRCSPMKGHSHVYWYRQLPEEGLKFMVYLQKENIIDESGMPKERFSAEFPKEGPSILRIQQVVRGDSAAYFCASSPPHRGVNTEAFFGQGTRLTVV.

The chain joins TRBV10-2 to TRBJ2-1; 12 nucleotides match TRBD2. This CDR3 contains 15 residues. In germline, CDR1 is WSHSY, CDR2 SAAADI. With V trimmed by 6 bases and J by 4 bases, 4 bases remained unmatched. CDR3 region: CASSRLAGEYNEQFF. The CDR3 DNA reads TGCGCCAGCAGCCGACTAGCGGGAGAGTACAATGAGCAGTTCTTC.

The J gene is TRBJ1-1, the V gene TRBV5-8; 8 bases line up with TRBD1. Germline V gives CDR1 SGHTS, CDR2 YDEGEE. This CDR3 spans 16 amino acids. The V segment lost 4 bases and the J segment 0 bases; nucleotides outside the gene matches: 8. The CDR3 is CASSPWTGTMNTEAFF. CDR3 coding DNA: TGTGCCAGCAGCCCCTGGACAGGGACAATGAACACTGAAGCTTTCTTT.

The DNA of the CDR3 is TGTGCCAGCAGCCCACACCCGGGTGAGCAGTTCTTC. This sequence encodes CASSPHPGEQFF. The chain employs TRBV7-3 and TRBJ2-1; D is ambiguous. CDR3 length: 12 residues. The V and J ends lost 5 bases and 9 bases respectively, with 11 bases between them. Germline V gene lookup returns CDR1 SGHTA and CDR2 FQGTGA.

This chain joins TRBV30 and TRBJ1-2; D ambiguous. Between the trimmed V and J ends, which lost 0 bases and 6 bases, there was a span of 11 bases. CDR3 length: 13 amino acids. Germline V gene data show CDR1 as GTSNPN and CDR2 as SVGIG (reference sequence). The CDR3 bases are TGTGCCTGGAGTGTCGGGGTGTTTAATGGCTACACCTTC. Amino acid sequence: CAWSVGVFNGYTF.

Comment on this clone: One junction end disagrees with the germline gene, perhaps due to a read error. CDR3: CASSLVQARHARVF. Written as DNA, the CDR3 is TGTGCCAGCAGCTTGGTGCAGGCCCGCCACGCCCGTGTTTTT. V usage is TRBV5-6 and J usage is TRBJ1-4; no clear D gene. Germline CDR1 and CDR2: SGHDT and YYEEEE. The CDR3 loop spans 14 amino acids.

This sequence joins TRBV19 and TRBJ1-3, with D perhaps matching TRBD1 (5 bases). The CDR3 consists of 16 residues. Germline-derived CDR1 and CDR2 are LNHDA and SQIVND (reference sequence). V lost 4 bases, J lost 0 bases, and 13 bases lay in between. The CDR3: CASSTGTLFSGNTIYF. CDR3 sequence (DNA): TGTGCCAGTAGTACCGGGACTCTCTTCTCTGGAAACACCATATATTTT.

This clone was observed a handful of times. V usage is TRBV5-1 and J usage is TRBJ2-7; D is undetermined. Per the germline V gene, CDR1 is SGHRS and CDR2 is YFSETQ. This CDR3 comprises 13 residues. The ends were cut back, 0 bases at V and 5 bases at J, with 9 bases in the middle. For the CDR3, the DNA is TGCGCCAGCAGCTTGGGAGCAGGCGACGAGCAGTACGTC. As protein: CASSLGAGDEQYV.

The chain combines TRBV25-1 with TRBJ1-4, with D perhaps matching TRBD1 (6 bases). CDR1 is MGHDK, CDR2 SYGVNS, per germline. This CDR3 has 15 residues. V gave up 5 bases and J gave up 1 base, with 11 bases separating them. CDR3 coding DNA: TGTGCCAGCAGTCACAACAGGGAAACTAATGAAAAACTGTTTTTT. It encodes CASSHNRETNEKLFF.

The J gene is TRBJ2-1, the V gene TRBV4-1; 7 positions match TRBD2. Germline trimming cut 0 bases from V and 4 bases from J; bases unmatched to any gene: 3. CDR1 and CDR2 from the germline V gene are MGHRA and YSYEKL. The CDR3 extends over 15 amino acids. The CDR3 loop reads CASSQESLAYNEQFF. The CDR3 DNA reads TGCGCCAGCAGCCAAGAGTCACTAGCGTACAATGAGCAGTTCTTC.

The chain links TRBV7-9 to TRBJ1-2; TRBD1 matches 7 bases. This CDR3 is built from 14 residues. The germline V gene has CDR1 SEHNR and CDR2 FQNEAQ (reference sequence). Germline trimming cut 3 bases from V and 4 bases from J; bases unmatched to any gene: 5. CDR3: CASSFSGTVYGYTF. The CDR3 DNA is TGTGCCAGCAGCTTCTCCGGGACAGTCTATGGCTACACCTTC.

The V call is TRBV27, the J call TRBJ2-2; D is perhaps TRBD2 (6 bases). Per germline, CDR1 MNHEY and CDR2 SMNVEV (reference sequence). V was cut by 6 bases and J by 0 bases, with 11 bases left in between. The CDR3 runs to 15 residues. The CDR3 protein is CASRTRETNTGELFF. The CDR3 region has the DNA TGTGCCAGCAGGACCCGGGAGACGAACACCGGGGAGCTGTTTTTT.

This clone was found a few times. V is TRBV30 and J is TRBJ1-6; no clear D gene. Germline V gives CDR1 GTSNPN, CDR2 SVGIG (reference sequence). With 2 bases removed from V and 1 base from J, the gap between germline ends came to 9 bases. CDR3 length: 15 amino acids. This CDR3 reads CAWSNPGSYNSPLHF. Here the CDR3 DNA reads TGTGCCTGGAGTAACCCCGGGTCCTATAATTCACCCCTCCACTTT.

The V and J genes are TRBV7-3 and TRBJ2-7; possibly TRBD2 for D (7 bases). The V gene's germline CDR1 is SGHTA and CDR2 FQGTGA. The CDR3 length is 15 residues. With 5 bases removed from V and 4 bases from J, the gap between germline ends came to 18 bases. CDR3 residues: CASSLRGGARYEQYF. The CDR3 DNA reads as TGTGCCAGCAGCCTAAGGGGGGGGGCTCGATACGAGCAGTACTTC.

The chain joins TRBV2 to TRBJ1-2, with D maybe TRBD1 (5 bases). The CDR3 is 14 residues long. Trimming removed 8 bases at V and 1 base at J, with 14 bases between. The germline gives CDR1 SNHLY, CDR2 FYNNEI. Here the CDR3 reads CASAQEDINYGYTF. The CDR3 DNA is TGTGCCAGCGCACAGGAAGATATTAACTATGGCTACACCTTC.

The rearrangement joins TRBV4-1 to TRBJ1-5; D gene ambiguous. Deletions cut 0 bases from V and 0 bases from J, with 9 bases between. This CDR3 spans 16 amino acids. Germline V gene sequence: CDR1 MGHRA, CDR2 YSYEKL. DNA for the CDR3: TGCGCCAGCAGCCAAGAACCGGGGTATAGCAATCAGCCCCAGCATTTT. Protein: CASSQEPGYSNQPQHF.

This clone was detected only a few times. The chain couples TRBV4-2 to TRBJ2-3; 10 bases line up with TRBD2. The germline gives CDR1 LGHNA, CDR2 YNFKEQ. V lost 1 base, J lost 4 bases, and 14 bases stayed unmatched. The CDR3 has 19 residues. This CDR3 reads CASSQGLVGAGGVSDTQYF. CDR3 bases: TGTGCCAGCAGCCAAGGGCTGGTCGGAGCGGGAGGGGTATCAGATACGCAGTATTTT.

The chain joins TRBV19 to TRBJ1-2, with D uncertain. Germline CDR1 LNHDA, CDR2 SQIVND (reference sequence). The germline V and J ends were trimmed by 10 bases and 4 bases, with 13 bases remaining between them. The length of the CDR3 is 12 residues. CDR3 nucleotides: TGTGCCATAAGCAACTCTCTCTATGGCTACACCTTC. This encodes CAISNSLYGYTF.

The V and J genes are TRBV29-1 and TRBJ1-1, with 8 bases identical to TRBD1. Germline V CDR1 and CDR2: SQVTM, ANQGSEA. This CDR3 has 13 residues. Trimming at V came to 7 bases and at J to 1 base, leaving 5 bases not matched to a gene. The CDR3 nucleotides read TGCAGCGGACAGGGGCCACCGAACACTGAAGCTTTCTTT. It translates to CSGQGPPNTEAFF.

The chain has TRBV7-3 and TRBJ2-7, with 11 positions matching TRBD2. The CDR3 loop spans 17 amino acids. Germline values: CDR1 SGHTA, CDR2 FQGTGA. The V gene end was trimmed by 4 bases and the J gene end by 4 bases; junction bases not matched to a gene: 12. CDR3 nucleotides: TGTGCCAGCAGCTCCCACTACCCGACTAGCGGGAAATACGAGCAGTACTTC. Translated, it gives CASSSHYPTSGKYEQYF. Looking up the rest from reference TRBV7-3 and TRBJ2-7 gives the full variable domain: GAGVSQTPSNKVTEKGKYVELRCDPISGHTALYWYRQSLGQGPEFLIYFQGTGAADDSGLPNDRFFAVRPEGSVSTLKIQRTERGDSAVYLCASSSHYPTSGKYEQYFGPGTRLTVT.